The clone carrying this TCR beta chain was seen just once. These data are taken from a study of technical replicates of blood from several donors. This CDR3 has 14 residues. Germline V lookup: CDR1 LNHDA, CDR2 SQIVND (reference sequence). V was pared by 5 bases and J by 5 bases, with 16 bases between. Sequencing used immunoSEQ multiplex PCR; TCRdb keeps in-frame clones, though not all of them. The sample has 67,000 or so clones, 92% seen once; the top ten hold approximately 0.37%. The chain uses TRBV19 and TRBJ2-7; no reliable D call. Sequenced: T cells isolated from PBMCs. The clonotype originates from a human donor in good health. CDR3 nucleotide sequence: TGTGCCAGTAGTTTAACAGCTCAGTATAACGAGCAGTACTTC. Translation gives CASSLTAQYNEQYF. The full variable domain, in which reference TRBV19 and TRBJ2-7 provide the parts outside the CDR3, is DGGITQSPKYLFRKEGQNVTLSCEQNLNHDAMYWYRQDPGQGLRLIYYSQIVNDFQKGDIAEGYSVSREKKESFPLTVTSAQKNPTAFYLCASSLTAQYNEQYFGPGTRLTVT.